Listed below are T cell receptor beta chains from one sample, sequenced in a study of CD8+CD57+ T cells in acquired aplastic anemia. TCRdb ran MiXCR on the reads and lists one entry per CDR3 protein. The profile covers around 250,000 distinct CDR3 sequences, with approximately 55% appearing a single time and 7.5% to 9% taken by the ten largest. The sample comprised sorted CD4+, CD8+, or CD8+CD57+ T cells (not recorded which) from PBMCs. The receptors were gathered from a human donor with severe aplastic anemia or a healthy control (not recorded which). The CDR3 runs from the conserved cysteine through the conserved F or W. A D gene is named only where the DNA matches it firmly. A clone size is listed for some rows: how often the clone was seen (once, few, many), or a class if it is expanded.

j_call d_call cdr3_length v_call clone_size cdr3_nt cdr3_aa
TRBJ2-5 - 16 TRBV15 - TGTGCCACCAGCCCCACCCGGATGGGCGGTATAACGGCCCAGTACTTC CATSPTRMGGITAQYF
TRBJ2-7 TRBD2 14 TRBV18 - TGTGCCAGCTCCGGGGGGGTCGGGTCCTACGAGCAGTACTTC CASSGGVGSYEQYF
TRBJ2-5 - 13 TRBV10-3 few TGTGCCATCAGTGAGGTCAGCCAAGAGACCCAGTACTTC CAISEVSQETQYF
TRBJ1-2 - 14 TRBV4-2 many TGTGCCAGCAGCCAAGATTTCGGGAACTATGGCTACACCTTC CASSQDFGNYGYTF
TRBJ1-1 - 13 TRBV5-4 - TGTGCCAGCGGCTTGGTGGGGAGTACTGAAGCTTTCTTT CASGLVGSTEAFF
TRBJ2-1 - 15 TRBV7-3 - TGTGCCAGCAGCTTAAGTCGGGACTCCTACAATGAGCAGTTCTTC CASSLSRDSYNEQFF
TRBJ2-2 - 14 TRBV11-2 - TGTGCCAGCAGCTCCCTGAGGGGAACCGGGGAGCTGTTTTTT CASSSLRGTGELFF
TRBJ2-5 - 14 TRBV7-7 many TGTGCTAGCAGCTCCAACCCAACAGGAGAGACCCAGTACTTC CASSSNPTGETQYF
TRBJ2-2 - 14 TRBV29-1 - TGCAGCGTTGCTGGAGCGGGTCCCACCGGGGAGCTGTTTTTT CSVAGAGPTGELFF
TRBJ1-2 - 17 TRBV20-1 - TGCAGTGCTAGAGATGGTCCCAGGGATGGTGGAGTGCATGGCTACACCTTC CSARDGPRDGGVHGYTF
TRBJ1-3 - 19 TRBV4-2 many TGTGCCAGCAGCCAAGTTATGGGACCAAGGACGAGCTCTGGAAACACCATATATTTT CASSQVMGPRTSSGNTIYF
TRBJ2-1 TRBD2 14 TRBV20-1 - TGCAGTGCTGGCCCGGGACTAGCGGCCAATGAGCAGTTCTTC CSAGPGLAANEQFF
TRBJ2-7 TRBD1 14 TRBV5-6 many TGTGCCAGCAGCTTTAGGGACAGGGTCCACGAGCAGTACTTC CASSFRDRVHEQYF
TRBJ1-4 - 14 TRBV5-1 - TGCGCCAGCAGCACCCAGGGCGGTAGCTGGGAACTGTTTTTT CASSTQGGSWELFF
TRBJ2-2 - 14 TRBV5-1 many TGCGCCAGCAGCTTGGGACTTTCCACCGGGGAGCTGTTTTTT CASSLGLSTGELFF
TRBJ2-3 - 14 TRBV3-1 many TGTGCCAGCAGCCAAGCGGGGATCACAGATACGCAGTATTTT CASSQAGITDTQYF
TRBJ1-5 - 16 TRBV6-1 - TGTGCCAGCAGTTACTCGACCGGGGAGAGCAATCAGCCCCAGCATTTT CASSYSTGESNQPQHF
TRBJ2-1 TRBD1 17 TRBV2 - TGTGCCAGCAGTGAAATTGTGTTGGCAGGGGGTAACAATGAGCAGTTCTTC CASSEIVLAGGNNEQFF
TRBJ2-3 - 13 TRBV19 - TGTGCCAGTGTGAGTAGAACCAGTGATACGCAGTATTTT CASVSRTSDTQYF
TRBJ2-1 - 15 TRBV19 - TGTGCCAGTCTCAAGACAGTTGGCTTTTACAATGAGCAGTTCTTC CASLKTVGFYNEQFF
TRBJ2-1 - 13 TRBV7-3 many TGTGCCAGCAGCCCAAACAGGGAAAGTGAGCAGTTCTTC CASSPNRESEQFF
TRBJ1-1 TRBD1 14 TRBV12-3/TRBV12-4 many TGTGCCAGCAGTTTGATACGGGACAGGAGTGCAGCTTTCTTT CASSLIRDRSAAFF
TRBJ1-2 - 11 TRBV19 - TGTGCCAGTAATCGTAGAAGAGGCTATACCTTC CASNRRRGYTF
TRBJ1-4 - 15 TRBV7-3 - TGTGCCAGCAGCTTATCGGGGGAAAGAGGTGAAAAACTGTTTTTT CASSLSGERGEKLFF
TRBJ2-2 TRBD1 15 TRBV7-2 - TGTGCCAGCAGCTTAGCGGCCAGGGGGCGAGGGGAGCTGTTTTTT CASSLAARGRGELFF
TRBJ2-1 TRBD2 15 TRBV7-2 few TGTGCCAGCAGCTTCAACGGGGGGGCCTACAATGAGCAGTTCTTC CASSFNGGAYNEQFF
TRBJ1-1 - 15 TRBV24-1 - TGTGCCACCAGTGATTCAAAACAGGGAAACACTGAAGCTTTCTTT CATSDSKQGNTEAFF
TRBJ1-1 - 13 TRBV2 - TGTGCCAGCAGTCCGGGAAAGAACACTGAAGCTTTCTTT CASSPGKNTEAFF
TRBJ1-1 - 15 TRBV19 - TGTGCCAGTAGGGCGGGGACGGTGCCGAACACTGGAACTTTCTTT CASRAGTVPNTGTFF
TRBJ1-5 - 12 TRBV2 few TGTGCCAGCAACGAAGTCGGTCAGCCCCAGCATTTT CASNEVGQPQHF
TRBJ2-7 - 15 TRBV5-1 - TGCGCCAGCAGCTTGCTCGACAGAACCCTCGACGAGCAGTACTTC CASSLLDRTLDEQYF
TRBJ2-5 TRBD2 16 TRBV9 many TGTGCCAGCAGCGCCACTCTAGCGGGGGCGCAAGAGACCCAGTACTTC CASSATLAGAQETQYF
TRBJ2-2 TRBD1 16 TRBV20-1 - TGCAGTGCTAGAACCCAAAACAGGGGTTCGGCCGGGGAGCTGTTTTTT CSARTQNRGSAGELFF
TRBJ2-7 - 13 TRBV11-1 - TGTGCCAGCAGCTTCCAGGGGATGGGCGAGCAGTACTTC CASSFQGMGEQYF